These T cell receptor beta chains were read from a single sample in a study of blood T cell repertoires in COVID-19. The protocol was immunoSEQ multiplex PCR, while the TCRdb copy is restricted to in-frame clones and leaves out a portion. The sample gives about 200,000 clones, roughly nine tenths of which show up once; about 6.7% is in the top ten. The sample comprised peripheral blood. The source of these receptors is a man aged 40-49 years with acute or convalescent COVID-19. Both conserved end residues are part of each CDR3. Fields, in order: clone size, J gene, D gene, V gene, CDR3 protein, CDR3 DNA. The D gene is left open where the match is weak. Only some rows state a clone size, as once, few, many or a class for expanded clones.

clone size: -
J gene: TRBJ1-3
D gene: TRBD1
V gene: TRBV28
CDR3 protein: CASGGPGTAGNTIYF
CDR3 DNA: TGTGCCAGCGGAGGTCCTGGGACAGCTGGAAACACCATATATTTT

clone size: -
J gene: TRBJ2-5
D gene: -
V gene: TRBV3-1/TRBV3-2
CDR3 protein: CATIRTGEETQYF
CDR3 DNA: TGTGCCACTATCCGGACGGGGGAAGAGACCCAGTACTTC

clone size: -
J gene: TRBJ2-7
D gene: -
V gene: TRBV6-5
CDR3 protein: CASSYSATRSYEQYF
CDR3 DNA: TGTGCCAGCAGTTACTCAGCGACTAGAAGCTACGAGCAGTACTTC

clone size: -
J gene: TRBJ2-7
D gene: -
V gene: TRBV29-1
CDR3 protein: CSVVGGAYEQYF
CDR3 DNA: TGCAGCGTTGTTGGCGGGGCCTACGAGCAGTACTTC

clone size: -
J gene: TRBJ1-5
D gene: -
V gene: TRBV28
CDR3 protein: CASSFQGGGGQPQHF
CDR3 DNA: TGTGCCAGCAGTTTCCAGGGAGGTGGGGGTCAGCCCCAGCATTTT

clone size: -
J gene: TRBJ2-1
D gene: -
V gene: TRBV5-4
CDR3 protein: CASSLTGSDEQFF
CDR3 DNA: TGTGCCAGCAGCTTGACAGGGTCCGATGAGCAGTTCTTC

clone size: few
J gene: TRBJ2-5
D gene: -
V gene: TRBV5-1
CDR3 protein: CASSLGLEGETQYF
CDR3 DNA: TGCGCCAGCAGCTTGGGACTAGAGGGCGAGACCCAGTACTTC

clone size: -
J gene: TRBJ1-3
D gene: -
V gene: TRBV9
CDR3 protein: CASSVGDRGNTIYF
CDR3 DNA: TGTGCCAGCAGCGTAGGAGACAGAGGAAACACCATATATTTT

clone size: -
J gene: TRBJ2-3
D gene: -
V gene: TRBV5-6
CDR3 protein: CASSLEADTQYF
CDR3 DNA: TGTGCCAGCAGCTTAGAGGCAGATACGCAGTATTTT

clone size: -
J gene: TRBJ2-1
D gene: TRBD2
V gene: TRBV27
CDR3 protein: CASSLSLAGGIYNEQFF
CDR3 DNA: TGTGCCAGCAGTTTATCGCTAGCGGGGGGTATCTACAATGAGCAGTTCTTC

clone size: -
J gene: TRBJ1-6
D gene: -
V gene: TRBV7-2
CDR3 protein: CASSFGQKNSPLHF
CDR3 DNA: TGTGCCAGCAGCTTTGGACAAAAGAATTCACCCCTCCACTTT

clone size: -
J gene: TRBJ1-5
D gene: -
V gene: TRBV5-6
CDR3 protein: CASSRGFASNQPQHF
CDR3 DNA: TGTGCCAGCAGCAGAGGGTTCGCGAGCAATCAGCCCCAGCATTTT

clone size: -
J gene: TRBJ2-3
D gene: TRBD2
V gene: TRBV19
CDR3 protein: CASRWGGLAGTDTQYF
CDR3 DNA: TGTGCCAGTAGATGGGGTGGACTAGCGGGGACAGATACGCAGTATTTT

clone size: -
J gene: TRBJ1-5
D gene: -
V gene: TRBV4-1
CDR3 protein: CASSPVLSSSNQPQHF
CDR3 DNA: TGCGCCAGCAGCCCCGTTCTCTCTTCTAGCAATCAGCCCCAGCATTTT

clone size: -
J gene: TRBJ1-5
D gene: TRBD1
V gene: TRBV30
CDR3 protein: CAWSGTGGSNQPQHF
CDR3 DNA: TGTGCCTGGAGTGGGACAGGGGGAAGCAATCAGCCCCAGCATTTT

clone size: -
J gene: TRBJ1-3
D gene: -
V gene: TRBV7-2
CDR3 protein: CASSHPGTTGNTIYF
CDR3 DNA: TGTGCCAGCAGCCACCCCGGGACAACTGGAAACACCATATATTTT

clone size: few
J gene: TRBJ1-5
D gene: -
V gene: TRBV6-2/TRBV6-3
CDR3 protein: CASSPSNLLGPNGNQPQHF
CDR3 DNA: TGTGCCAGCAGCCCTTCGAACCTATTAGGCCCTAACGGGAATCAGCCCCAGCATTTT

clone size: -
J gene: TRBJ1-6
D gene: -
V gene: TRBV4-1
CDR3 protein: CASSQDRGGHIYNSPLHF
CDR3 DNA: TGCGCCAGCAGCCAAGATCGGGGGGGACATATCTATAATTCACCCCTCCACTTT

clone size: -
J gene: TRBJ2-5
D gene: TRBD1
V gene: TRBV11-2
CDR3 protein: CASSVRNRGPWETQYF
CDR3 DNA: TGTGCCAGCAGCGTAAGGAACAGGGGCCCTTGGGAGACCCAGTACTTC

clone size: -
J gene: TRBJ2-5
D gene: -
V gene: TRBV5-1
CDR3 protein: CASSPTPRRQETQYF
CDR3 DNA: TGCGCCAGCAGCCCCACCCCGCGTCGACAAGAGACCCAGTACTTC

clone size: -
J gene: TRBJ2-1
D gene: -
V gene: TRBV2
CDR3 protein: CASSERLGGDTRNEQFF
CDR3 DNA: TGTGCCAGCAGTGAAAGGTTGGGTGGGGACACAAGAAATGAGCAGTTCTTC

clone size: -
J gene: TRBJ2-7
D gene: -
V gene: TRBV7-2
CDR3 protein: CASSPQGGGPSRSYEQYF
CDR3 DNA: TGTGCCAGCAGCCCGCAAGGGGGGGGTCCAAGCCGCTCCTACGAGCAGTACTTC

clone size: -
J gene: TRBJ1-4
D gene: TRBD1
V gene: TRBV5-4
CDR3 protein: CASSQGQRNEKLFF
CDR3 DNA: TGTGCCAGCAGCCAGGGACAGAGAAATGAAAAACTGTTTTTT

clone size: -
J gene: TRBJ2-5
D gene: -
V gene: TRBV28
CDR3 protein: CASSAADDLRQETQYF
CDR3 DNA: TGTGCCAGCAGTGCAGCGGACGACCTTCGTCAAGAGACCCAGTACTTC

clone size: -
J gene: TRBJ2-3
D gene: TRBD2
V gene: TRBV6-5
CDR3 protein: CASTPPGGGYTQYF
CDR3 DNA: TGTGCCAGCACCCCCCCGGGGGGAGGGTATACGCAGTATTTT

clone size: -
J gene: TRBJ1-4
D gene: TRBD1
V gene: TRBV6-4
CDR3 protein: CARALRDRGSSEKLFF
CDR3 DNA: TGTGCCAGAGCCTTACGGGACAGGGGATCGAGCGAAAAACTGTTTTTT

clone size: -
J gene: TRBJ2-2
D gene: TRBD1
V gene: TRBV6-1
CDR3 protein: CASSAGQGAPLPNTGELFF
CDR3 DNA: TGTGCCAGCAGTGCAGGACAGGGGGCCCCCCTACCGAACACCGGGGAGCTGTTTTTT

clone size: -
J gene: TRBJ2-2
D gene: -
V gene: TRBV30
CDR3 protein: CAWSVDRPTGELFF
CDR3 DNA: TGTGCCTGGAGTGTAGACAGGCCCACCGGGGAGCTGTTTTTT

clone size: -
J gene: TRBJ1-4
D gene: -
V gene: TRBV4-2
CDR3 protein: CASSQDLREQGEKLFF
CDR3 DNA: TGTGCCAGCAGCCAAGATCTACGGGAGCAAGGTGAAAAACTGTTTTTT

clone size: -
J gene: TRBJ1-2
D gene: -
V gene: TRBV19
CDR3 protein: CASSKAGAYYGYTF
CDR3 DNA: TGTGCCAGTAGTAAGGCGGGAGCCTACTATGGCTACACCTTC

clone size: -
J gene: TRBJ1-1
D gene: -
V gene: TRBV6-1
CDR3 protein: CASSEWTLRDTEAFF
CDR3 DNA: TGTGCCAGCAGTGAATGGACTCTCCGGGACACTGAAGCTTTCTTT

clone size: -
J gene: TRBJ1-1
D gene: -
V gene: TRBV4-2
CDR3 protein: CASSQAPWTASMNTEAFF
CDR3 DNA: TGTGCCAGCAGCCAAGCGCCCTGGACAGCCTCAATGAACACTGAAGCTTTCTTT